These T cell receptor beta chains were read from a single sample in a study of T-cell memory formation after mild COVID-19. A single record per CDR3 protein comes from TCRdb applying MiXCR to the 5' RACE reads. Among a few hundred thousand distinct CDR3 sequences listed, roughly 20% were seen once. Source material: PBMCs or a T cell subset sorted from them (not recorded which). Receptors were obtained from a man between 18 and 29 years old who had mild COVID-19 (a few samples of this study predate the infection). Cell type and time point are not known. The CDR3 runs from the conserved cysteine through the conserved F or W. A D gene is named only where the DNA matches it firmly. Where a row states a size, it is once, few, many or the class of an expanded clone; other rows omit it.

D: TRBD1; V: TRBV5-1; size: .; J: TRBJ1-1; DNA: TGCGCCAGCGGCTTTCTGACAGGGAGCACTGAAGCTTTCTTT; CDR3: CASGFLTGSTEAFF
D: .; V: TRBV10-3; size: .; J: TRBJ2-3; DNA: TGTGCCATCAGTAAAGGACAGCGGAGCACAGATACGCAGTATTTT; CDR3: CAISKGQRSTDTQYF
D: TRBD2; V: TRBV5-1; size: .; J: TRBJ2-1; DNA: TGCGCCAGCAGCTTCAATCCAGCGGGGGTCTCCTACAATGAGCAGTTCTTC; CDR3: CASSFNPAGVSYNEQFF
D: .; V: TRBV4-2; size: few; J: TRBJ1-6; DNA: TGTGCCAGCAGCCAACATTTCGAGGTCTCACCCCTCCACTTT; CDR3: CASSQHFEVSPLHF
D: .; V: TRBV20-1; size: .; J: TRBJ2-7; DNA: TGCAGTGCTGGACAGCCCCCACAGGGCCGGGAGCAGTACTTC; CDR3: CSAGQPPQGREQYF
D: .; V: TRBV5-1; size: .; J: TRBJ1-1; DNA: TGCGCCAGCAGCTTCCGGGGGCCTCCTGCCTGGAACACTGAAGCTTTCTTT; CDR3: CASSFRGPPAWNTEAFF
D: .; V: TRBV20-1; size: few; J: TRBJ1-3; DNA: TGCAGTGCTAGCAACACCGTCGCTGGAAACACCATATATTTT; CDR3: CSASNTVAGNTIYF
D: .; V: TRBV20-1; size: few; J: TRBJ2-5; DNA: TGCAGTGCCCAAGATAGTGGGCAAGAGACCCAGTACTTC; CDR3: CSAQDSGQETQYF
D: TRBD2; V: TRBV6-2/TRBV6-3; size: .; J: TRBJ2-4; DNA: TGTGCCAGCAGTTTCTTCCGGGACTATGAAAACATTCAGTACTTC; CDR3: CASSFFRDYENIQYF
D: .; V: TRBV20-1; size: many; J: TRBJ2-1; DNA: TGCAGTGCCACAGGGAACTGGTCCTACAATGAGCAGTTCTTC; CDR3: CSATGNWSYNEQFF
D: TRBD1; V: TRBV7-8; size: .; J: TRBJ1-6; DNA: TGTGCCAGCAGCCAACAAGGGACAGGGAATAATTCACCCCTCCACTTT; CDR3: CASSQQGTGNNSPLHF
D: TRBD1; V: TRBV5-5; size: few; J: TRBJ1-2; DNA: TGTGCCAGCAGCTTGGCTGGGAGACAGGGGAACTATGGCTACACCTTC; CDR3: CASSLAGRQGNYGYTF
D: .; V: TRBV6-2/TRBV6-3; size: .; J: TRBJ2-1; DNA: TGTGCCAGCCGGGGATGGGTGAACAATGAGCAGTTCTTC; CDR3: CASRGWVNNEQFF
D: .; V: TRBV5-1; size: many; J: TRBJ1-2; DNA: TGCGCCAGCAGCCAAGACAGCCCTAACTATGGCTACACCTTC; CDR3: CASSQDSPNYGYTF
D: .; V: TRBV2; size: many; J: TRBJ2-1; DNA: TGTGCCAGCAGTTTTCCCAATGAGCAGTTCTTC; CDR3: CASSFPNEQFF